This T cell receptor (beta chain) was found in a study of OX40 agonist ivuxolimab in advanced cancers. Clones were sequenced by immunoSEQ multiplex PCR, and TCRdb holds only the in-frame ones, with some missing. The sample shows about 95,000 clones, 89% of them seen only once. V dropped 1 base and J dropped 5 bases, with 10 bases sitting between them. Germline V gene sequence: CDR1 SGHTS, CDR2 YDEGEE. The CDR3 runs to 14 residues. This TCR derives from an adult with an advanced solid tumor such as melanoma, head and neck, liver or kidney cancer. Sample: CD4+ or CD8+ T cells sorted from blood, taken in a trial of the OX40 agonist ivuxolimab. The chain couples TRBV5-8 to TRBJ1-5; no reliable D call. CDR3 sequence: CASSLFNIYQPQHF. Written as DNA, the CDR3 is TGTGCCAGCAGCTTGTTTAATATTTATCAGCCCCAGCATTTT. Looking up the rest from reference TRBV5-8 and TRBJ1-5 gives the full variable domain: EAGVTQSPTHLIKTRGQQATLRCSPISGHTSVYWYQQALGLGLQFLLWYDEGEERNRGNFPPRFSGRQFPNYSSELNVNALELEDSALYLCASSLFNIYQPQHFGDGTRLSIL.